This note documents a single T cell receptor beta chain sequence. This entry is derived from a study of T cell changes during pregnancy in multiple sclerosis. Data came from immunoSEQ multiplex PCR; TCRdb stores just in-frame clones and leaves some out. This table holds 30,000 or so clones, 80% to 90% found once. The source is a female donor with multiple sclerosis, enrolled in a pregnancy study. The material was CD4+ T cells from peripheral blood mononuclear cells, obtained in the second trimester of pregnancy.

The CDR3 sequence: CATRTDLNTEAFF. The CDR3 nucleotides read TGTGCCACCCGGACAGATTTGAACACTGAAGCTTTCTTT. The chain employs TRBV5-4 and TRBJ1-1, with a tentative D call TRBD1 (6 bases). Per the germline V gene, CDR1 is SGHNT and CDR2 is YYREEE (reference sequence). The CDR3 is 13 amino acids. The V gene lost 9 bases and the J gene lost 0 bases, with 12 bases spanning the gap.